This T cell receptor (beta chain) was sequenced for a study of early T cells in non-severe SARS-CoV-2 infection. Regarding the study as a whole: A preference for anti-spike CD8 responses marked VDJdb matching, which missed private and CD4 specificities.

This clonotype was counted only a few times. Its target is unknown. Attachment of unique molecular identifiers was made to individual cDNA molecules. TCRdb passed the 5' RACE reads through MiXCR, listing each CDR3 protein once. Here the sample spans some 49,000 distinct CDR3 sequences, around 11% being singletons. The CDR3 is made up of 16 amino acids. The germline CDR1 and CDR2 sequences are SEHNR and FQNEAQ (reference sequence). Trimming cost V 3 bases and J 1 base; bases outside gene matches: 4. This sequence joins TRBV7-9 and TRBJ2-3; 10 bases match TRBD2. The sequenced material came from whole blood. The receptor's source is an adult who was a healthcare worker with PCR-confirmed SARS-CoV-2 infection or an uninfected control (not recorded which). This CDR3 reads CASSFSGLAGTDTQYF. CDR3 sequence (DNA): TGTGCCAGCAGCTTTAGTGGACTAGCGGGCACAGATACGCAGTATTTT.